These 12 T cell receptor beta chains share one sample of origin, sequenced in a study of blood T cell repertoires in COVID-19. Libraries were prepared by immunoSEQ multiplex PCR; TCRdb keeps only in-frame clonotypes and omits some of them. In the table there are fewer than 400,000 clones, around 84% of which are singletons. Sequenced: PBMCs or T cells enriched from blood (not recorded which). These receptors were obtained from a woman in her thirties who had been exposed to COVID-19.

This clone was recorded at least ten times. The chain joins TRBV6-1 to TRBJ2-2, with TRBD1 matching over 8 bases. With 3 bases clipped from V and 0 bases from J, the junction kept 0 bases outside the gene matches. Germline CDR1 and CDR2: MNHNS and SASEGT. The CDR3 consists of 15 residues. CDR3 region: CASSETGANTGELFF. CDR3 nucleotides: TGTGCCAGCAGTGAGACAGGGGCGAACACCGGGGAGCTGTTTTTT.

The V and J genes are TRBV6-2 or TRBV6-3 and TRBJ2-5; 10 bases align to TRBD2. The length of the CDR3 is 16 residues. CDR1 MNHEY and CDR2 SVGEGT come from the germline V gene. J was trimmed by 5 bases and V by 6 bases; bases with no gene match: 12. Written as DNA, the CDR3 is TGTGCCAGCAGCCACCACTCCGGGACTAGCGTTGAGACCCAGTACTTC. Encoded protein: CASSHHSGTSVETQYF.

The rearrangement links TRBV5-1 to TRBJ2-1, with 11 bases lining up with TRBD1. This CDR3 spans 18 amino acids. The V gene's germline CDR1 is SGHRS and CDR2 YFSETQ. V was pared by 1 base and J by 6 bases, with 12 bases of the junction left unmatched. CDR3 nucleotide sequence: TGCGCCAGCAGCTTGCGAGGTGGACAGGGGGCGGAAACCAATGAGCAGTTCTTC. Encoded protein: CASSLRGGQGAETNEQFF.

In DNA, the CDR3 is TGTGCCAGCAGTGTCCGGGACTACCTTTCGGATACGCAGTATTTT. Protein: CASSVRDYLSDTQYF. The chain joins TRBV7-2 to TRBJ2-3, with 7 bases matching TRBD2. The CDR3 totals 15 residues. CDR1 is SGHTA and CDR2 is FQGNSA in the germline V gene. Trimming took 6 bases from V and 6 from J; bases not matched to a gene: 12.

The gene calls are TRBV6-5 and TRBJ2-5; 11 bases match TRBD2. The CDR3 spans 15 residues. CDR1 is MNHEY, CDR2 SVGAGI, per germline. Trimming cost V 5 bases and J 1 base; bases outside gene matches: 3. The CDR3 protein is CASSLAGGLQETQYF. The CDR3 bases are TGTGCCAGCAGTCTAGCGGGGGGCCTCCAAGAGACCCAGTACTTC.

In regard to this clone: At one end, the junction sequence differs from germline, possibly due to a read error. The chain carries TRBV7-7 and TRBJ1-5; D unresolved. CDR1 SSHAT and CDR2 FNYEAQ come from the germline V gene (reference sequence). The CDR3 sequence is 15 residues long. The CDR3 region has the DNA TGTGCTAGCAGCTCCAAACCCGGACTTAATCAGCCCCAGCATTTT. It yields the protein CASSSKPGLNQPQHF. Variable domain in full (rest from reference TRBV7-7 and TRBJ1-5): GAGVSQSPRYKVTKRGQDVTLRCDPISSHATLYWYQQALGQGPEFLTYFNYEAQPDKSGLPSDRFSAERPEGSISTLTIQRTEQRDSAMYRCASSSKPGLNQPQHFGDGTRLSIL.

J is TRBJ2-2 and V is TRBV30, with D possibly being TRBD2 (7 bases). The CDR3 covers 15 residues. Germline V gene sequence: CDR1 GTSNPN, CDR2 SVGIG (reference sequence). Trimming took 5 bases from V and 7 from J, leaving 20 bases between them. CDR3 loop: CAWGTKGGLYGELFF. DNA for the CDR3: TGTGCCTGGGGAACAAAGGGGGGGTTATACGGGGAGCTGTTTTTT.

The V call is TRBV9, the J call TRBJ2-5; possibly TRBD1 for D (6 bases). The V end lost 3 bases, the J end lost 5 bases, and 17 bases lay between the germline ends. The CDR3 loop spans 15 amino acids. CDR1 SGDLS and CDR2 YYNGEE come from the germline V gene. The CDR3 DNA sequence: TGTGCCAGCAGCGCTCGCCAGGGGCTCGTGGAGACCCAGTACTTC. This translates into CASSARQGLVETQYF.

The gene calls are TRBV7-5 and TRBJ1-1. TRBV7-5 is deemed a pseudogene. This CDR3 contains 18 residues. CDR3 residues: CVRSLSKPEDGLRTEAFF. DNA of the CDR3: TGTGTCAGAAGCTTAAGTAAGCCGGAGGATGGACTCAGGACTGAAGCTTTCTTT.

As to this clone: An end of the junction does not agree with germline; a read error may underlie this. The genes are TRBV2 and TRBJ2-7; D may be TRBD1 (6 bases). Germline lookup yields CDR1 SNHLY and CDR2 FYNNEI. The CDR3 covers 13 residues. CDR3 amino acids: CASTEQGVGEQYF. CDR3 nucleotide sequence: TGTGCCAGCACTGAACAGGGTGTGGGTGAGCAGTACTTC.

The chain uses TRBV28 and TRBJ1-5; TRBD1 agrees at 7 bases. V shed 7 bases, J shed 0 bases, and the junction held 9 bases outside the gene matches. The CDR3 runs 16 residues. CDR1 is MDHEN and CDR2 is SYDVKM in the germline V gene. The CDR3 spells CASTTGTDLSNQPQHF. The CDR3 nucleotides read TGTGCCAGCACCACCGGGACAGACCTTAGCAATCAGCCCCAGCATTTT.

This clone has just one count. This chain joins TRBV5-1 and TRBJ1-3; tentatively, D is TRBD1 (6 bases). The germline CDR1 and CDR2 sequences are SGHRS and YFSETQ. V was clipped by 2 bases and J by 4 bases, with 13 bases between them. The CDR3 has 15 residues. As DNA, the CDR3 is TGCGCCAGCAGCTTCGGGGGGCGCGGAGGAAACACCATATATTTT. Its translation: CASSFGGRGGNTIYF.